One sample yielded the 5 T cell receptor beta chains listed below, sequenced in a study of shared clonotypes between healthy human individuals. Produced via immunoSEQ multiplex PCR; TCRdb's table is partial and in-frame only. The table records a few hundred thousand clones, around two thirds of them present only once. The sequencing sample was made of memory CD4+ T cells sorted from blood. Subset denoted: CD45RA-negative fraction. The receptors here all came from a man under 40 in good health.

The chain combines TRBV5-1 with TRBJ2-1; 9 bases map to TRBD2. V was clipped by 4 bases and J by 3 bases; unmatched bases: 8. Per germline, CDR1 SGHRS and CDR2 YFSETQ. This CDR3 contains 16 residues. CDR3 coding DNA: TGCGCCAGCAGCATACCTGTTAGCGGGAGCTACAATGAGCAGTTCTTC. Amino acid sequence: CASSIPVSGSYNEQFF.

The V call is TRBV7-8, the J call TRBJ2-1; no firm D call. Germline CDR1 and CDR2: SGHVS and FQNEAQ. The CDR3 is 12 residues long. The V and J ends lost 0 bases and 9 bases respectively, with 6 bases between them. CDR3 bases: TGTGCCAGCAGCTTAGCCAGAGGTGAGCAGTTCTTC. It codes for CASSLARGEQFF.

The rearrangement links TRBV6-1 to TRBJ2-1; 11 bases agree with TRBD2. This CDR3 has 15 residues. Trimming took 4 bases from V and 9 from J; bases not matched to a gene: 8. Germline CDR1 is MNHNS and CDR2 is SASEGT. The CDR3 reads CASSASGRWIFEQFF. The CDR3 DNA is TGTGCCAGCAGTGCTAGCGGGAGGTGGATTTTTGAGCAGTTCTTC.

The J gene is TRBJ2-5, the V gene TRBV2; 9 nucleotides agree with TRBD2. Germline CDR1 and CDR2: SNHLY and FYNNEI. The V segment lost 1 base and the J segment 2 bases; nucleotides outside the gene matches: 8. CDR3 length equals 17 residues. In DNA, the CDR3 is TGTGCCAGCAGTGAAGGTCTAGCGGGGACCCTTCAAGAGACCCAGTACTTC. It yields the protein CASSEGLAGTLQETQYF.

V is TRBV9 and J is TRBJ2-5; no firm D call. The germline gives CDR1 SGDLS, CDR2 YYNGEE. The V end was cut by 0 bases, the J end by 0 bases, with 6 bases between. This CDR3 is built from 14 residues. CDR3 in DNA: TGTGCCAGCAGCGTAGCTGTATACCAAGAGACCCAGTACTTC. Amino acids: CASSVAVYQETQYF.